This is a list of T cell receptor beta chains from one sample in a study of T cell responses to AZD1222 COVID-19 vaccine. Sequencing used immunoSEQ multiplex PCR; TCRdb keeps in-frame clones, though not all of them. Of some 180,000 clones detected, roughly 94% appear once; the ten largest clones hold roughly 1.5%. Sequenced here: peripheral blood, sampled 28 days after the second AZD1222 dose. These receptors were collected from an adult who received the AZD1222 COVID-19 vaccine. The CDR3 runs from the conserved cysteine through the conserved F or W. The D gene is left open where the match is weak. Not every row has a clone size; where given, it reads once, few, many or a size class.

CDR3nt: TGTGCCAGCAGCGCCGGGATTCGGGAGACCCAGTACTTC
CDR3aa: CASSAGIRETQYF
d_gene: NA
j_gene: TRBJ2-5
abundance: NA
v_gene: TRBV7-8

CDR3nt: TGTGCCAGCAGCTCGAAACGACAGGGGGCGATTTCTGGAAACACCATATATTTT
CDR3aa: CASSSKRQGAISGNTIYF
d_gene: TRBD1
j_gene: TRBJ1-3
abundance: NA
v_gene: TRBV11-3

CDR3nt: TGTGCCAGCAGTTACGGGGGAACTTCCCCCACTGGCTACACCTTC
CDR3aa: CASSYGGTSPTGYTF
d_gene: NA
j_gene: TRBJ1-2
abundance: NA
v_gene: TRBV6-5

CDR3nt: TGTGCCAGTAGTATATATCGTGGAACCTCTGGAAACACCATATATTTT
CDR3aa: CASSIYRGTSGNTIYF
d_gene: NA
j_gene: TRBJ1-3
abundance: NA
v_gene: TRBV19

CDR3nt: TGTGGACTAGGGGACAGGGTCACAGATACGCAGTATTTT
CDR3aa: CGLGDRVTDTQYF
d_gene: TRBD1
j_gene: TRBJ2-3
abundance: NA
v_gene: TRBV6-5

CDR3nt: TGCGCCAGCAGCCCGCTTTCGGGGGCGGAAGAGACCCAGTACTTC
CDR3aa: CASSPLSGAEETQYF
d_gene: NA
j_gene: TRBJ2-5
abundance: once
v_gene: TRBV5-1

CDR3nt: TGTGCCAGCAGACAGGGGACCTTCACTGAAGCTTTCTTT
CDR3aa: CASRQGTFTEAFF
d_gene: TRBD1
j_gene: TRBJ1-1
abundance: once
v_gene: TRBV11-1

CDR3nt: TGTGCCAGCAGAACCCGGGACGGTACTGAAGCTTTCTTT
CDR3aa: CASRTRDGTEAFF
d_gene: NA
j_gene: TRBJ1-1
abundance: NA
v_gene: TRBV2

CDR3nt: TGCGCCACTTCGGGGCGGGGTAGCACAGATACGCAGTATTTT
CDR3aa: CATSGRGSTDTQYF
d_gene: NA
j_gene: TRBJ2-3
abundance: NA
v_gene: TRBV4-1

CDR3nt: TGTGCTAGTGGTTTGCTCGGGGGATCTCATTTT
CDR3aa: CASGLLGGSHF
d_gene: NA
j_gene: TRBJ1-3
abundance: once
v_gene: TRBV12-5

CDR3nt: TGTGCCAGCAGTCATCCGGAGGCGGGTGGCTACACCTTC
CDR3aa: CASSHPEAGGYTF
d_gene: NA
j_gene: TRBJ1-2
abundance: NA
v_gene: TRBV6-2/TRBV6-3

CDR3nt: TGTGCCTGGAGTCGCGACACTGAAGCTTTCTTT
CDR3aa: CAWSRDTEAFF
d_gene: NA
j_gene: TRBJ1-1
abundance: NA
v_gene: TRBV30

CDR3nt: TGTGCCAGCAGCCAGGACACCGGGACTAGCGGGACCTACCAGTATTTT
CDR3aa: CASSQDTGTSGTYQYF
d_gene: TRBD2
j_gene: TRBJ2-3
abundance: NA
v_gene: TRBV9

CDR3nt: TGTGCCAGCAGCAGCCGGACAGGACACTATGGCTACACCTTC
CDR3aa: CASSSRTGHYGYTF
d_gene: TRBD1
j_gene: TRBJ1-2
abundance: NA
v_gene: TRBV7-2

CDR3nt: TGCGCCAGCAGCCAAGGAGGATTCAAGCCCCAGCATTTT
CDR3aa: CASSQGGFKPQHF
d_gene: NA
j_gene: TRBJ1-5
abundance: NA
v_gene: TRBV4-1

CDR3nt: TGCGCCAGCAGCCAAGGGACTAGCGGGGGCGTGGGCAATGAGCAGTTCTTC
CDR3aa: CASSQGTSGGVGNEQFF
d_gene: TRBD2
j_gene: TRBJ2-1
abundance: once
v_gene: TRBV4-3

CDR3nt: TGTGCCAGCAGCAACTTTGCGGGGAATCGGGTCTCACCCCTCCACTTT
CDR3aa: CASSNFAGNRVSPLHF
d_gene: NA
j_gene: TRBJ1-6
abundance: NA
v_gene: TRBV21-1

CDR3nt: TGTGCCAGCAGTTACTCTAGCGGGAGATCCGGCAATGAGCAGTTCTTC
CDR3aa: CASSYSSGRSGNEQFF
d_gene: TRBD2
j_gene: TRBJ2-1
abundance: NA
v_gene: TRBV6-2/TRBV6-3

CDR3nt: TGTGCCAGCCTCACGTCCTTCGGGACAGGGTATTACGAGCAGTACTTC
CDR3aa: CASLTSFGTGYYEQYF
d_gene: TRBD1
j_gene: TRBJ2-7
abundance: NA
v_gene: TRBV2

CDR3nt: TGTGCCAGCAGTACCGACAGGGGCCGGAACTATGGCTACACCTTC
CDR3aa: CASSTDRGRNYGYTF
d_gene: TRBD1
j_gene: TRBJ1-2
abundance: NA
v_gene: TRBV6-5

CDR3nt: TGTGCCAGCAGTCACGCGGGGGGCCAGGATACGCAGTATTTT
CDR3aa: CASSHAGGQDTQYF
d_gene: TRBD2
j_gene: TRBJ2-3
abundance: NA
v_gene: TRBV6-6

CDR3nt: TGTGCCAGTAGCTTACAGGGGGTGACTGAAGCTTTCTTT
CDR3aa: CASSLQGVTEAFF
d_gene: TRBD1
j_gene: TRBJ1-1
abundance: NA
v_gene: TRBV19

CDR3nt: TGTGCCAGCAGTTATTACAACAGGAACACTGAAGCTTTCTTT
CDR3aa: CASSYYNRNTEAFF
d_gene: NA
j_gene: TRBJ1-1
abundance: NA
v_gene: TRBV6-5

CDR3nt: TGCGCCAGCAGCTTGACCTTGGACGCGGCCGGGTGGGGCTACACCTTC
CDR3aa: CASSLTLDAAGWGYTF
d_gene: NA
j_gene: TRBJ1-2
abundance: NA
v_gene: TRBV5-1

CDR3nt: TGCGCCAGCAGCTCGGGACTAGCGGGAGGTAACAATGAGCAGTTCTTC
CDR3aa: CASSSGLAGGNNEQFF
d_gene: TRBD2
j_gene: TRBJ2-1
abundance: NA
v_gene: TRBV5-1